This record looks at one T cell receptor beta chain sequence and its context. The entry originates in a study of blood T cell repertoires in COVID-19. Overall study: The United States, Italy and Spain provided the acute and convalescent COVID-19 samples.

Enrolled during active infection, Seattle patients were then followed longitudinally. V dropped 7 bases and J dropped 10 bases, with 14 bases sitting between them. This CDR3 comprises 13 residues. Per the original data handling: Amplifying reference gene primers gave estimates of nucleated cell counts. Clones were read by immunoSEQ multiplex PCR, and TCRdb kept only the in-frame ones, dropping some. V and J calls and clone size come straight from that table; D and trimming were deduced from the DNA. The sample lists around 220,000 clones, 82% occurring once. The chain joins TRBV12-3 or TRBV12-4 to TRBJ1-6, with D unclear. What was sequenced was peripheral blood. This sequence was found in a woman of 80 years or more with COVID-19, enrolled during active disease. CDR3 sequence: CASTYTGKSPLHF. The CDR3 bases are TGTGCCAGCACTTACACGGGGAAGTCACCCCTCCACTTT.